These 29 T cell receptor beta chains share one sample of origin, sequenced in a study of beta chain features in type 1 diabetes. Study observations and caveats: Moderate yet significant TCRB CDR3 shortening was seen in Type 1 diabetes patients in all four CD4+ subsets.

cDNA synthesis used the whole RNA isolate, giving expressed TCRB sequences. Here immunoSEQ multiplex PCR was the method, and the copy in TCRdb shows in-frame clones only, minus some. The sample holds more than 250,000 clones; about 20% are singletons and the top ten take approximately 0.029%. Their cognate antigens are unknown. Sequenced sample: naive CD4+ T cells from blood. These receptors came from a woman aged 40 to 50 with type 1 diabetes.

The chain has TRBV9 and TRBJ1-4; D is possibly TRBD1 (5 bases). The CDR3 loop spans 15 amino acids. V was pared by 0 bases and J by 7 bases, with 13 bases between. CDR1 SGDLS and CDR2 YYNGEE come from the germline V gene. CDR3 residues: CASSVGPQVLEKLFF. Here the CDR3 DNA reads TGTGCCAGCAGCGTAGGCCCACAGGTTCTTGAAAAACTGTTTTTT.

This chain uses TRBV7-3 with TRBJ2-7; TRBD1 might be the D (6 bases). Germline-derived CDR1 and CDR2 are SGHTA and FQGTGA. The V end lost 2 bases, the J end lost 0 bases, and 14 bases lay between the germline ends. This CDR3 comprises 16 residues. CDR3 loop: CASSLGVWDNSYEQYF. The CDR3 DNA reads TGTGCCAGCAGCTTAGGTGTGTGGGACAACTCCTACGAGCAGTACTTC. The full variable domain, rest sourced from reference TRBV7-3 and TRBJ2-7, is GAGVSQTPSNKVTEKGKYVELRCDPISGHTALYWYRQSLGQGPEFLIYFQGTGAADDSGLPNDRFFAVRPEGSVSTLKIQRTERGDSAVYLCASSLGVWDNSYEQYFGPGTRLTVT.

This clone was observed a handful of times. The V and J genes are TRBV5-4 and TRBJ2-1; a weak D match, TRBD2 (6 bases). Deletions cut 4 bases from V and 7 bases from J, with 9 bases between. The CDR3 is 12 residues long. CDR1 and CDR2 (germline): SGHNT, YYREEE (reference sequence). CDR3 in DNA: TGTGCCAGCAGCCTCCTAGCGAATGAGCAGTTCTTC. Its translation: CASSLLANEQFF.

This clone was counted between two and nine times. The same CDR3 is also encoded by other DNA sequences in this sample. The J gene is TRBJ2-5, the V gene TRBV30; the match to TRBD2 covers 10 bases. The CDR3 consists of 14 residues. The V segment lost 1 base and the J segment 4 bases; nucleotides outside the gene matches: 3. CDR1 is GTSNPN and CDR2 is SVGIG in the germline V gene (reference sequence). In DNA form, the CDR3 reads TGTGCCTGGAGTGGGTTAGCGGGAGGAGAGACCCAGTACTTC. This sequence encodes CAWSGLAGGETQYF.

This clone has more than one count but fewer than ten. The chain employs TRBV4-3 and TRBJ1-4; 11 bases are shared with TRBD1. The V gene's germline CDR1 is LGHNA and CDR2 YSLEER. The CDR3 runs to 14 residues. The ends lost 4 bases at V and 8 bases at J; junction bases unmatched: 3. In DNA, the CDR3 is TGCGCCAGCAGCCTGGGACAGGGGGAAGAAAAACTGTTTTTT. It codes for CASSLGQGEEKLFF.

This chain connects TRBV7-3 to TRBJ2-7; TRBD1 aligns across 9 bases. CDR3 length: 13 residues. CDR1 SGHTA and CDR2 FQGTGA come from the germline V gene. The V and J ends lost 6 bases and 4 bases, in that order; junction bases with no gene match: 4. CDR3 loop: CASSQDRGYEQYF. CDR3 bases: TGTGCCAGCAGTCAAGACAGGGGGTACGAGCAGTACTTC.

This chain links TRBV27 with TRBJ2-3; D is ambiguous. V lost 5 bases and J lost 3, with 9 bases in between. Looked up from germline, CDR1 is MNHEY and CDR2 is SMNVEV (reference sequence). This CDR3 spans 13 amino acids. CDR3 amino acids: CASSPPLTDTQYF. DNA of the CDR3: TGTGCCAGCAGTCCCCCCTTGACAGATACGCAGTATTTT.

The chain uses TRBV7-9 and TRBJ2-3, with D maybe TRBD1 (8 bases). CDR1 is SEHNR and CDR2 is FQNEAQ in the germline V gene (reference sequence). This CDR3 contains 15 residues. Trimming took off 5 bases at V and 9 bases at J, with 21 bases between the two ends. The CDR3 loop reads CASSGLQGGLETQYF. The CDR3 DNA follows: TGTGCCAGCAGCGGATTACAGGGGGGGCTCGAAACGCAGTATTTT.

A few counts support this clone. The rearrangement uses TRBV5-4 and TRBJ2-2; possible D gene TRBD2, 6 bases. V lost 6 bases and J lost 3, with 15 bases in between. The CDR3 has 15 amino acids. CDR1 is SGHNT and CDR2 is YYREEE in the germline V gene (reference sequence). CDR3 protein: CASTRGKGYTGELFF. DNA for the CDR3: TGTGCCAGCACCCGCGGGAAGGGCTACACCGGGGAGCTGTTTTTT.

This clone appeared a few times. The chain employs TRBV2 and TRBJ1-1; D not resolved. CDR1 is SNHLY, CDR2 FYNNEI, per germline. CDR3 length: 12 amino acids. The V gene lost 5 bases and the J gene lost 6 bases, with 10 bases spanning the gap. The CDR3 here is CASSRTESEAFF. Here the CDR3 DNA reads TGTGCCAGCAGTCGGACTGAGTCTGAAGCTTTCTTT.

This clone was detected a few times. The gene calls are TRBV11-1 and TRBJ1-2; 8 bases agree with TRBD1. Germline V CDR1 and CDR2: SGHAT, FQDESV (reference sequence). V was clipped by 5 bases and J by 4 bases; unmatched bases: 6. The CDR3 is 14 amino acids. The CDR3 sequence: CASSDYQGAYGYTF. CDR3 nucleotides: TGTGCCAGCAGCGATTATCAGGGGGCCTATGGCTACACCTTC.

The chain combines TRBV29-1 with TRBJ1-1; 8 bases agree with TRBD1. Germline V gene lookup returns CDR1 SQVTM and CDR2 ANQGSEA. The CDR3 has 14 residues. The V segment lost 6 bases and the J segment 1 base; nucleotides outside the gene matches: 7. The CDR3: CSVRPQGANTEAFF. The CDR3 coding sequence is TGCAGCGTCCGCCCCCAGGGGGCGAACACTGAAGCTTTCTTT. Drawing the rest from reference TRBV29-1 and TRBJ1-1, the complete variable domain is SAVISQKPSRDICQRGTSLTIQCQVDSQVTMMFWYRQQPGQSLTLIATANQGSEATYESGFVIDKFPISRPNLTFSTLTVSNMSPEDSSIYLCSVRPQGANTEAFFGQGTRLTVV.

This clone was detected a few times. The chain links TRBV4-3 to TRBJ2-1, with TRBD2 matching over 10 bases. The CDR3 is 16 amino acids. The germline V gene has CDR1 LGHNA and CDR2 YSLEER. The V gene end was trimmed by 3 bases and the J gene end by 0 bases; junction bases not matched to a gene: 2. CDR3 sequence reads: CASSHTSGTSYNEQFF. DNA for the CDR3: TGCGCCAGCAGCCATACTAGCGGGACCTCCTACAATGAGCAGTTCTTC.

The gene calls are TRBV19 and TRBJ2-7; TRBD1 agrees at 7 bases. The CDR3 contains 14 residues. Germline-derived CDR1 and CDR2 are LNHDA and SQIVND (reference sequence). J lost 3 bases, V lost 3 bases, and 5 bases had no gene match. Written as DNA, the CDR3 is TGTGCCAGTAGTATTACAGGGGCCAGCTACGAGCAGTACTTC. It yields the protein CASSITGASYEQYF.

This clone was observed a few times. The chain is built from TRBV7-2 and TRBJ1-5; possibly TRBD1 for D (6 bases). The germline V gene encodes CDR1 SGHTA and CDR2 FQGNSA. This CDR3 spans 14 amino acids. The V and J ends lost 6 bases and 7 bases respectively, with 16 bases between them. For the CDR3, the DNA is TGTGCCAGCAGTTTATCAGGGGCACGGCAGCCCCAGCATTTT. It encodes CASSLSGARQPQHF.

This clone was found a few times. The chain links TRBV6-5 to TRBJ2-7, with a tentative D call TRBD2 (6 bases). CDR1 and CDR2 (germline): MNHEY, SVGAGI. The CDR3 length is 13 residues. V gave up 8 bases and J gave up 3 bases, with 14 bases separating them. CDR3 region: CASREKIFYEQYF. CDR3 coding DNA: TGTGCCAGCCGGGAGAAAATCTTCTACGAGCAGTACTTC.

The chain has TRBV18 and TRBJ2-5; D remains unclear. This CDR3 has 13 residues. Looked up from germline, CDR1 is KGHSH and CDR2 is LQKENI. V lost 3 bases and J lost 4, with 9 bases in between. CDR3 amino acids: CASSPSSPETQYF. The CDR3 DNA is TGTGCCAGCTCACCTTCCTCCCCAGAGACCCAGTACTTC. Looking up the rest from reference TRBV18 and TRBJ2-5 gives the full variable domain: NAGVMQNPRHLVRRRGQEARLRCSPMKGHSHVYWYRQLPEEGLKFMVYLQKENIIDESGMPKERFSAEFPKEGPSILRIQQVVRGDSAAYFCASSPSSPETQYFGPGTRLLVL.

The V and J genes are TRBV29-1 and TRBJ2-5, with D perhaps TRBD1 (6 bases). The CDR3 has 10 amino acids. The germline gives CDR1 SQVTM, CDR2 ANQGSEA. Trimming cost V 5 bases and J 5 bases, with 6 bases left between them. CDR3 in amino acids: CSVQGETQYF. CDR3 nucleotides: TGCAGCGTTCAGGGGGAGACCCAGTACTTC.

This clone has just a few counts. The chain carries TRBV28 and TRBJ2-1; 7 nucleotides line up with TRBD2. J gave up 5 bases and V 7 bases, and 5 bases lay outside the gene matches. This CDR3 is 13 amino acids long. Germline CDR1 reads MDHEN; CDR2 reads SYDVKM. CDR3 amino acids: CASTRLANNEQFF. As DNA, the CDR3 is TGTGCCAGCACCAGACTAGCCAACAATGAGCAGTTCTTC.

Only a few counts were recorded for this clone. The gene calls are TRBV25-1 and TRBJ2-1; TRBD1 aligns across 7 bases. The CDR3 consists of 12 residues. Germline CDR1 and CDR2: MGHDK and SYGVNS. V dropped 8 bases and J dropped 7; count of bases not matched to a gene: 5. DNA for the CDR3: TGTGCCAGCCAGGACAGGCGGAATGAGCAGTTCTTC. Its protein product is CASQDRRNEQFF. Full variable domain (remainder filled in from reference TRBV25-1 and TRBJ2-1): EADIYQTPRYLVIGTGKKITLECSQTMGHDKMYWYQQDPGMELHLIHYSYGVNSTEKGDLSSESTVSRIRTEHFPLTLESARPSHTSQYLCASQDRRNEQFFGPGTRLTVL.

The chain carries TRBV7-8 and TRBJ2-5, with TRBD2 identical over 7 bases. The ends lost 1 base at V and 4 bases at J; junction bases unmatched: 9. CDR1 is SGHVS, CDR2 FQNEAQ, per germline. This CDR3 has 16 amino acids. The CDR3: CASSLVLASGGETQYF. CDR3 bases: TGTGCCAGCAGCTTAGTTTTGGCTAGCGGCGGAGAGACCCAGTACTTC.

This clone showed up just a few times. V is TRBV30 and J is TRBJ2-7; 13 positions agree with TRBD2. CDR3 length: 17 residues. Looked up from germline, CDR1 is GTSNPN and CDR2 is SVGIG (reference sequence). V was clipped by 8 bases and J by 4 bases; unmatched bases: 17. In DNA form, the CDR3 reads TGTGCCGCTGCCGGGACTAGCGGGACCCCCTATCGATACGAGCAGTACTTC. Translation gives CAAAGTSGTPYRYEQYF.

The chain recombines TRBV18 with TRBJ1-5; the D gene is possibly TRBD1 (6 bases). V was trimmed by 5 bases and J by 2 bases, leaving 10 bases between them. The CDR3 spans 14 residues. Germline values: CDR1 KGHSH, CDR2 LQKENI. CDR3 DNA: TGTGCCAGCTCATCCGAGGGGGGCAATCAGCCCCAGCATTTT. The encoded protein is CASSSEGGNQPQHF.

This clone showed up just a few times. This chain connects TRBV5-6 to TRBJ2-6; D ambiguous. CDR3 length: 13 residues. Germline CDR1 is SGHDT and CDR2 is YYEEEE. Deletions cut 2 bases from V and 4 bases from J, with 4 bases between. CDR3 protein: CASSFVGANVLTF. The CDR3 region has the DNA TGTGCCAGCAGCTTCGTGGGGGCCAACGTCCTGACTTTC.

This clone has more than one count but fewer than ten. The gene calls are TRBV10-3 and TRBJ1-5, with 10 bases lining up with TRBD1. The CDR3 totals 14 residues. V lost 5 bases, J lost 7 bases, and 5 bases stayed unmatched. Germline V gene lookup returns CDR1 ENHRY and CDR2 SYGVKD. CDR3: CAISPGQGDQPQHF. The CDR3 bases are TGTGCCATCAGTCCAGGACAGGGGGACCAGCCCCAGCATTTT.

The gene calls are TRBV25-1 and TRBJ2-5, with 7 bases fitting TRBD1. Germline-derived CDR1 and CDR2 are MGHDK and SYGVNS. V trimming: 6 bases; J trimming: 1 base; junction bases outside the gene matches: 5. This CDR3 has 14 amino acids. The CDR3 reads CASSDRVTQETQYF. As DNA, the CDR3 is TGTGCCAGCAGCGACAGGGTAACCCAAGAGACCCAGTACTTC.

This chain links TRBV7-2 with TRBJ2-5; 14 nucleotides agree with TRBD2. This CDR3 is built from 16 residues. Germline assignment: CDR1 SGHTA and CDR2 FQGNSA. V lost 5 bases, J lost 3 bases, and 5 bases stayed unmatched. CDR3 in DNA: TGTGCCAGCAGCCACGGGACTAGCGGGGGTAAAGAGACCCAGTACTTC. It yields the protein CASSHGTSGGKETQYF. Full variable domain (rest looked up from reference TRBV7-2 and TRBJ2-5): GAGVSQSPSNKVTEKGKDVELRCDPISGHTALYWYRQSLGQGLEFLIYFQGNSAPDKSGLPSDRFSAERTGGSVSTLTIQRTQQEDSAVYLCASSHGTSGGKETQYFGPGTRLLVL.

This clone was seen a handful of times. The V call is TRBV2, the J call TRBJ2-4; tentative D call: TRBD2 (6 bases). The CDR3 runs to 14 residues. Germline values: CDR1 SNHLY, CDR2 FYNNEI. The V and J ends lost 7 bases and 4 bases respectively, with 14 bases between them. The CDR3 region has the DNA TGTGCCAGCATAGGGACTGGGGGAAAAAACATTCAGTACTTC. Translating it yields CASIGTGGKNIQYF.

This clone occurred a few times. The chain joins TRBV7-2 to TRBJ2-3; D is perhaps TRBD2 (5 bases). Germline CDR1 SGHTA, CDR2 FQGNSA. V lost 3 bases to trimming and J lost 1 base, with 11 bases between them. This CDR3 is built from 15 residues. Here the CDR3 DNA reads TGTGCCAGCAGCTTCACTAGTAGCGGCACAGATACGCAGTATTTT. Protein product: CASSFTSSGTDTQYF. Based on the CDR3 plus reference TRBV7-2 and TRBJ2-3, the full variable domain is GAGVSQSPSNKVTEKGKDVELRCDPISGHTALYWYRQSLGQGLEFLIYFQGNSAPDKSGLPSDRFSAERTGGSVSTLTIQRTQQEDSAVYLCASSFTSSGTDTQYFGPGTRLTVL.